Each of the 26 T cell receptor beta chains below was sequenced from the same sample in a study of blood T cell repertoires in COVID-19. Data came from immunoSEQ multiplex PCR; TCRdb stores just in-frame clones and leaves some out. The data contain some 370,000 clones, roughly 80% of them seen just once; the ten biggest clones take up about 5.4%. The sample taken for sequencing was PBMCs or T cells enriched from blood (not recorded which). These receptors all come from a woman between 50 and 59 years old who had recovered from COVID-19.

V is TRBV6-2 or TRBV6-3 and J is TRBJ1-1, with TRBD1 matching 8 bases. The CDR3 spans 17 residues. Germline V lookup: CDR1 MNHEY, CDR2 SVGEGT. V lost 2 bases to trimming and J lost 0 bases; unmatched junction nucleotides: 8. The CDR3 region is CASSYAARGLLNTEAFF. The CDR3 nucleotides read TGTGCCAGCAGTTACGCGGCCAGGGGGCTTCTGAACACTGAAGCTTTCTTT.

The rearrangement links TRBV5-1 to TRBJ1-1, with D perhaps matching TRBD1 (6 bases). The ends were cut back, 4 bases at V and 1 base at J, with 14 bases in the middle. The CDR3 runs to 15 residues. The germline V gene has CDR1 SGHRS and CDR2 YFSETQ. The CDR3 is CASSVAGTQNTEAFF. CDR3 bases: TGCGCCAGCAGCGTAGCCGGGACACAGAACACTGAAGCTTTCTTT.

This clone was detected only a few times. The rearrangement links TRBV2 to TRBJ1-2, with no clear D. V was trimmed by 3 bases and J by 4 bases, leaving 21 bases between them. The length of the CDR3 is 17 residues. The V gene's germline CDR1 is SNHLY and CDR2 FYNNEI. The CDR3 is CASSERAGPGVVYGYTF. The CDR3 nucleotides read TGTGCCAGCAGTGAGAGGGCCGGTCCCGGGGTTGTCTATGGCTACACCTTC.

The chain combines TRBV5-1 with TRBJ2-5; 9 bases map to TRBD1. The CDR3 has 15 residues. Germline values: CDR1 SGHRS, CDR2 YFSETQ. V lost 5 bases and J lost 4; bases outside the gene matches: 9. The CDR3 sequence is CASSSEQGARETQYF. The DNA of the CDR3 is TGCGCCAGCAGTTCGGAACAGGGGGCTCGAGAGACCCAGTACTTC.

The chain recombines TRBV4-1 with TRBJ1-3, with TRBD1 as a possible D gene (6 bases). The CDR3 consists of 17 residues. From germline, CDR1 is MGHRA and CDR2 YSYEKL. The V and J ends lost 1 base and 2 bases respectively, with 15 bases between them. Here the CDR3 reads CASSQGRGGRPGNTIYF. CDR3 coding DNA: TGCGCCAGCAGCCAAGGGAGGGGGGGGCGGCCTGGAAACACCATATATTTT.

This clone was detected a few times. This chain connects TRBV2 to TRBJ2-5; perhaps TRBD2 as D (5 bases). Per germline, CDR1 SNHLY and CDR2 FYNNEI. With 2 bases removed from V and 5 bases from J, the gap between germline ends came to 9 bases. The CDR3 extends over 13 amino acids. CDR3 in amino acids: CASSEIRGETQYF. CDR3 in DNA: TGTGCCAGCAGTGAAATTCGAGGGGAGACCCAGTACTTC.

The chain recombines TRBV5-5 with TRBJ2-7; a possible D gene is TRBD2 (6 bases). Germline CDR1 and CDR2: SGHKS and YYEKEE (reference sequence). Trimming removed 0 bases from V and 9 bases from J, with 13 bases in between. The length of the CDR3 is 13 residues. The CDR3 DNA reads TGTGCCAGCAGCTTGGATGGGACTCCCAGGCAGTACTTC. Its translation is CASSLDGTPRQYF.

This chain uses TRBV7-2 with TRBJ1-1; TRBD1 agrees at 9 bases. This CDR3 comprises 14 residues. Germline values: CDR1 SGHTA, CDR2 FQGNSA. Trimming removed 5 bases from V and 7 bases from J; junction bases left unmatched: 8. The CDR3 sequence is CASSGSTGGSEAFF. CDR3 nucleotides: TGTGCCAGCAGCGGATCGACAGGGGGTAGTGAAGCTTTCTTT.

V usage is TRBV19 and J usage is TRBJ1-6; weak D call: TRBD1 (5 bases). The V end was cut by 3 bases, the J end by 7 bases, with 10 bases between. The CDR3 is made up of 14 amino acids. Per germline, CDR1 LNHDA and CDR2 SQIVND (reference sequence). CDR3 loop: CASSMRQGNSPLHF. The DNA of the CDR3 is TGTGCCAGTAGTATGAGGCAGGGAAATTCACCCCTCCACTTT. Filled out from reference TRBV19 and TRBJ1-6, the complete variable domain reads DGGITQSPKYLFRKEGQNVTLSCEQNLNHDAMYWYRQDPGQGLRLIYYSQIVNDFQKGDIAEGYSVSREKKESFPLTVTSAQKNPTAFYLCASSMRQGNSPLHFGNGTRLTVT.

This chain links TRBV2 with TRBJ1-2; D gene uncertain. Germline values: CDR1 SNHLY, CDR2 FYNNEI. Trimming took 4 bases from V and 4 from J, leaving 16 bases between them. The CDR3 covers 15 residues. The CDR3 is CASSGQGSPGYGYTF. The CDR3 DNA reads TGTGCCAGCAGTGGCCAAGGGAGCCCGGGCTATGGCTACACCTTC. Full variable domain (outside the CDR3, taken from reference TRBV2 and TRBJ1-2): EPEVTQTPSHQVTQMGQEVILRCVPISNHLYFYWYRQILGQKVEFLVSFYNNEISEKSEIFDDQFSVERPDGSNFTLKIRSTKLEDSAMYFCASSGQGSPGYGYTFGSGTRLTVV.

The rearrangement joins TRBV19 to TRBJ2-5, with D possibly being TRBD1 (6 bases). Trimming took 1 base from V and 5 from J, leaving 11 bases between them. From germline, CDR1 is LNHDA and CDR2 SQIVND (reference sequence). The CDR3 length is 14 residues. CDR3 sequence reads: CASSIGGPGETQYF. For the CDR3, the DNA is TGTGCCAGTAGTATAGGGGGGCCCGGGGAGACCCAGTACTTC.

This clone came up once. The J gene is TRBJ2-2, the V gene TRBV6-4; 12 bases match TRBD2. The V gene's germline CDR1 is MRHNA and CDR2 SNTAGT. The CDR3 extends over 16 amino acids. The V gene end was trimmed by 2 bases and the J gene end by 4 bases; junction bases not matched to a gene: 2. CDR3 nucleotide sequence: TGTGCCAGCAGTGACCAGACTAGCGGGAGCACCGGGGAGCTGTTTTTT. This codes for CASSDQTSGSTGELFF.

V and J are TRBV30 and TRBJ1-2, with TRBD1 matching 7 bases. Per germline, CDR1 GTSNPN and CDR2 SVGIG (reference sequence). The V gene end was trimmed by 2 bases and the J gene end by 4 bases; junction bases not matched to a gene: 7. The CDR3 covers 14 residues. This CDR3 is CAWSRRTGIYGYTF. CDR3 in DNA: TGTGCCTGGAGTCGACGGACAGGCATCTATGGCTACACCTTC. The whole variable domain, remainder taken from reference TRBV30 and TRBJ1-2, is SQTIHQWPATLVQPVGSPLSLECTVEGTSNPNLYWYRQAAGRGLQLLFYSVGIGQISSEVPQNLSASRPQDRQFILSSKKLLLSDSGFYLCAWSRRTGIYGYTFGSGTRLTVV.

The table lists this clone with many counts. This chain joins TRBV21-1 and TRBJ1-2; the tabulated D call, TRBD1, remains unverified against the DNA. TRBV21-1 is tagged as a pseudogene. CDR3 size: 15 residues. The CDR3 DNA is TGTGCCAGCAGCAAAGGGAGGACAGGACACTATGGCTACACCTTC. It encodes CASSKGRTGHYGYTF.

The genes are TRBV10-3 and TRBJ2-5; possible D gene TRBD2, 6 bases. Trimming took 2 bases from V and 1 from J, leaving 11 bases between them. The CDR3 length is 15 residues. From germline, CDR1 is ENHRY and CDR2 SYGVKD. The CDR3 coding sequence is TGTGCCATCAGTGAGCAAGGGACTCCCCAAGAGACCCAGTACTTC. Translation: CAISEQGTPQETQYF.

The V call is TRBV2, the J call TRBJ1-4; TRBD1 matches 8 bases. The CDR3 loop spans 14 amino acids. From germline, CDR1 is SNHLY and CDR2 FYNNEI. V lost 4 bases to trimming and J lost 8 bases; unmatched junction nucleotides: 6. This chain's CDR3 is CASSAGGSWEKLFF. Here the CDR3 DNA reads TGTGCCAGCAGTGCAGGGGGCTCGTGGGAAAAACTGTTTTTT.

The chain has TRBV30 and TRBJ1-5; TRBD1 aligns across 9 bases. The CDR3 runs 16 residues. Germline V gives CDR1 GTSNPN, CDR2 SVGIG (reference sequence). V was clipped by 2 bases and J by 6 bases; unmatched bases: 11. The CDR3 DNA sequence: TGTGCCTGGAGTCCTCTCCAACAGGGGGCCTTTCAGCCCCAGCATTTT. Translated: CAWSPLQQGAFQPQHF.

The chain couples TRBV4-1 to TRBJ1-2; 7 bases fit TRBD1. Germline assignment: CDR1 MGHRA and CDR2 YSYEKL. V gave up 1 base and J gave up 4 bases; unmatched junction bases: 6. The CDR3 is 15 amino acids. The CDR3 spells CASSQAGQRSYGYTF. The CDR3 DNA reads as TGCGCCAGCAGCCAAGCGGGACAGCGCTCCTATGGCTACACCTTC.

This chain joins TRBV2 and TRBJ2-1, with 7 nucleotides matching TRBD2. Per the germline V gene, CDR1 is SNHLY and CDR2 is FYNNEI. There are 16 residues in the CDR3. The V and J ends lost 4 bases and 1 base, in that order; junction bases with no gene match: 7. This CDR3 is CASSGSGRTSYNEQFF. CDR3 DNA: TGTGCCAGCAGTGGATCCGGGAGGACGTCCTACAATGAGCAGTTCTTC.

This clone was seen only once. The gene calls are TRBV7-9 and TRBJ2-5, with a tentative D call TRBD1 (6 bases). The length of the CDR3 is 15 residues. Trimming took off 6 bases at V and 0 bases at J, with 14 bases between the two ends. Germline assignment: CDR1 SEHNR and CDR2 FQNEAQ (reference sequence). Written as DNA, the CDR3 is TGTGCCAGCAGTGGGCAGGGGTTAAACCAAGAGACCCAGTACTTC. Residues: CASSGQGLNQETQYF.

This chain links TRBV18 with TRBJ1-1; D remains unclear. The CDR3 spans 14 residues. CDR1 KGHSH and CDR2 LQKENI come from the germline V gene. Deletions cut 3 bases from V and 0 bases from J, with 8 bases between. Here the CDR3 DNA reads TGTGCCAGCTCACCGGGCACCTTGAACACTGAAGCTTTCTTT. Its protein is CASSPGTLNTEAFF.

The chain combines TRBV19 with TRBJ1-2; TRBD1 aligns across 8 bases. Trimming cost V 7 bases and J 3 bases; bases outside gene matches: 4. The CDR3 is 13 residues long. CDR1 LNHDA and CDR2 SQIVND come from the germline V gene (reference sequence). CDR3 amino acids: CASIAGGHYGYTF. In DNA, the CDR3 is TGTGCCAGTATCGCAGGGGGCCACTATGGCTACACCTTC.

The chain links TRBV20-1 to TRBJ1-1, with unresolved D. The CDR3 sequence is 15 residues long. The germline V and J ends were trimmed by 3 bases and 0 bases, with 14 bases remaining between them. Germline values: CDR1 DFQATT, CDR2 SNEGSKA (reference sequence). For the CDR3, the DNA is TGCAGTGCTAGTTGGGCGCAGAATATGAACACTGAAGCTTTCTTT. Protein: CSASWAQNMNTEAFF.

The chain combines TRBV30 with TRBJ1-1; TRBD1 agrees at 7 bases. The CDR3 has 14 amino acids. The trim removed 4 bases at V and 2 bases at J, leaving 7 bases unmatched. The germline V gene has CDR1 GTSNPN and CDR2 SVGIG (reference sequence). CDR3 nucleotide sequence: TGTGCCTGGAAAACACAGGGGAGTAACACTGAAGCTTTCTTT. This sequence encodes CAWKTQGSNTEAFF. The variable domain in full, completed from reference TRBV30 and TRBJ1-1, reads SQTIHQWPATLVQPVGSPLSLECTVEGTSNPNLYWYRQAAGRGLQLLFYSVGIGQISSEVPQNLSASRPQDRQFILSSKKLLLSDSGFYLCAWKTQGSNTEAFFGQGTRLTVV.

V and J are TRBV4-2 and TRBJ1-2, with D hard to call. This CDR3 is built from 14 residues. Germline CDR1 LGHNA, CDR2 YNFKEQ. V was trimmed by 1 base and J by 4 bases, leaving 10 bases between them. This CDR3 is CASSQGIPGYGYTF. The CDR3 DNA reads TGTGCCAGCAGCCAAGGAATTCCGGGCTATGGCTACACCTTC.

CDR3: CASSPLNGRGYTF. As DNA, the CDR3 is TGTGCCAGCAGCCCGCTTAACGGTCGGGGCTACACCTTC. This chain connects TRBV6-5 to TRBJ1-2; D remains ambiguous. The V gene lost 6 bases and the J gene lost 8 bases, with 16 bases spanning the gap. The germline V gene encodes CDR1 MNHEY and CDR2 SVGAGI. The CDR3 length is 13 residues.